These 30 T cell receptor beta chains were sequenced from one sample in a study of blood T cell repertoires in COVID-19 (dated by TCRdb to about 2020). Library generation was performed with the immunoSEQ multiplex PCR assay. As stored in TCRdb, this immuneACCESS dataset retains in-frame rearrangements with V and J assigned. A fraction of the clones does not appear; measured against another copy, unresolved V genes explain less than half of the discrepancy, and the remainder lacks a known reason. For this sample there are around 50,000 clones; 88% appear just once. Of the sample, about 10% falls within the top ten clones. The sample comprised peripheral blood. These receptors came from a man over 45 with active COVID-19.

This rearrangement joins TRBV14 to TRBJ2-1; the match to TRBD2 covers 8 bases. CDR1 is SGHDN and CDR2 is FVKESK in the germline V gene. Unmatched junction bases numbered 7, after V lost 0 bases and J lost 3 bases. The CDR3 has 17 residues. DNA of the CDR3: TGTGCCAGCAGCCAAGATCGGCGGGGGGCTAGCTACAATGAGCAGTTCTTC. Its translation: CASSQDRRGASYNEQFF.

V is TRBV3-1 (or the pseudogene TRBV3-2) and J is TRBJ2-1; 11 nucleotides agree with TRBD1. CDR1 LGHDT and CDR2 YNNKEL come from the germline V gene (reference sequence). The CDR3 covers 16 residues. Trimming at V came to 4 bases and at J to 6 bases, leaving 8 bases not matched to a gene. The CDR3 region is CASSPRTGGAGNEQFF. The CDR3 nucleotides read TGTGCCAGCAGCCCGAGGACAGGGGGCGCCGGCAATGAGCAGTTCTTC.

The chain couples TRBV12-2 to TRBJ1-5; TRBD1, as called in the table, went unchecked against the DNA. TRBV12-2 is a pseudogene locus. The CDR3 is 17 residues long. This CDR3 is CASRLSFGQGCNQPQHF. As DNA, the CDR3 is TGTGCAAGTCGCCTCTCGTTTGGACAGGGTTGCAATCAGCCCCAGCATTTT.

The rearrangement uses TRBV4-1 and TRBJ2-1; D gene ambiguous. The V end lost 3 bases, the J end lost 14 bases, and 11 bases lay between the germline ends. Germline CDR1 MGHRA, CDR2 YSYEKL. The CDR3 totals 11 residues. This CDR3 is CASSHAILEFF. CDR3 DNA: TGCGCCAGCAGCCACGCGATTTTGGAGTTCTTC.

This rearrangement joins TRBV7-9 to TRBJ1-2; D uncertain. Trimming took 2 bases from V and 3 from J, leaving 7 bases between them. The CDR3 is 13 residues long. Germline assignment: CDR1 SEHNR and CDR2 FQNEAQ (reference sequence). The CDR3 loop reads CASSLRGDYGYTF. The CDR3 DNA reads TGTGCCAGCAGCTTACGCGGGGACTATGGCTACACCTTC. Full variable domain (rest looked up from reference TRBV7-9 and TRBJ1-2): DTGVSQNPRHKITKRGQNVTFRCDPISEHNRLYWYRQTLGQGPEFLTYFQNEAQLEKSRLLSDRFSAERPKGSFSTLEIQRTEQGDSAMYLCASSLRGDYGYTFGSGTRLTVV.

V is TRBV10-2 and J is TRBJ2-7, with 13 bases identical to TRBD2. V was pared by 6 bases and J by 10 bases, with 6 bases of the junction left unmatched. The CDR3 is 13 amino acids. Germline lookup yields CDR1 WSHSY and CDR2 SAAADI. CDR3 DNA sequence: TGCGCCAGCAGCACCGGGACTAGCGGGGATCAGTACTTC. Translation gives CASSTGTSGDQYF.

This clone was seen a few times. The V and J genes are TRBV21-1 and TRBJ1-3; TRBD1, the D gene given by the table, was not confirmed from the DNA. TRBV21-1 is noted as a pseudogene. CDR3 size: 16 residues. This CDR3 reads CASSKAAGFCGNTIYF. CDR3 DNA sequence: TGTGCCAGCAGCAAAGCGGCAGGGTTTTGTGGAAACACCATATATTTT.

The V gene is TRBV27, the J gene TRBJ2-1, with 7 bases lining up with TRBD1. The CDR3 has 15 residues. V lost 0 bases to trimming and J lost 5 bases; unmatched junction nucleotides: 4. The V gene's germline CDR1 is MNHEY and CDR2 SMNVEV (reference sequence). The CDR3, as DNA: TGTGCCAGCAGTTTATCGAGGGGGCTCAACAATGAGCAGTTCTTC. This encodes CASSLSRGLNNEQFF.

The chain couples TRBV6-6 to TRBJ2-5; 8 nucleotides align to TRBD2. The CDR3 covers 14 residues. Per germline, CDR1 MNHNY and CDR2 SVGAGI (reference sequence). Trimming removed 0 bases from V and 5 bases from J; junction bases left unmatched: 2. CDR3 sequence (DNA): TGTGCCAGCAGTTACTCGTCGGGAGGGGAGACCCAGTACTTC. This translates into CASSYSSGGETQYF.

The chain employs TRBV29-1 and TRBJ1-1; 9 bases agree with TRBD1. The CDR3 loop spans 14 amino acids. Losses at the gene ends were 1 base for V and 4 bases for J; bases not matched to a gene: 4. CDR1 is SQVTM and CDR2 is ANQGSEA in the germline V gene. The CDR3 DNA reads as TGCAGCGTTGAAGTTACGACAGGGGGCACTGAAGCTTTCTTT. Protein product: CSVEVTTGGTEAFF. The full variable domain, its missing parts supplied by reference TRBV29-1 and TRBJ1-1, is SAVISQKPSRDICQRGTSLTIQCQVDSQVTMMFWYRQQPGQSLTLIATANQGSEATYESGFVIDKFPISRPNLTFSTLTVSNMSPEDSSIYLCSVEVTTGGTEAFFGQGTRLTVV.

The gene calls are TRBV5-1 and TRBJ2-7, with a weak D call TRBD1 (5 bases). V gave up 2 bases and J gave up 0 bases, with 12 bases separating them. This CDR3 has 15 amino acids. Germline CDR1 reads SGHRS; CDR2 reads YFSETQ. CDR3 sequence (DNA): TGCGCCAGCAGCTTCTCACAGGTGATCTCCTACGAGCAGTACTTC. Residues: CASSFSQVISYEQYF. The whole variable domain, remainder taken from reference TRBV5-1 and TRBJ2-7, is KAGVTQTPRYLIKTRGQQVTLSCSPISGHRSVSWYQQTPGQGLQFLFEYFSETQRNKGNFPGRFSGRQFSNSRSEMNVSTLELGDSALYLCASSFSQVISYEQYFGPGTRLTVT.

This sequence joins TRBV5-1 and TRBJ1-2; D remains ambiguous. Trimming removed 0 bases from V and 2 bases from J, with 8 bases in between. There are 14 residues in the CDR3. Germline-derived CDR1 and CDR2 are SGHRS and YFSETQ. The chain's CDR3 is CASSLEGENYGYTF. The DNA of the CDR3 is TGCGCCAGCAGCTTGGAGGGAGAGAACTATGGCTACACCTTC. The variable domain in full, completed from reference TRBV5-1 and TRBJ1-2, reads KAGVTQTPRYLIKTRGQQVTLSCSPISGHRSVSWYQQTPGQGLQFLFEYFSETQRNKGNFPGRFSGRQFSNSRSEMNVSTLELGDSALYLCASSLEGENYGYTFGSGTRLTVV.

There are a few counts of this clone. Sequence at one end of the junction differs from germline and may be a read error. The chain links TRBV19 to TRBJ2-1; 9 bases line up with TRBD1. The CDR3 is 11 amino acids. The germline CDR1 and CDR2 sequences are LNHDA and SQIVND (reference sequence). The CDR3 protein is CASPWGQGWVF. CDR3 nucleotides: TGTGCCAGTCCCTGGGGACAGGGATGGGTCTTC.

This CDR3 reads CASSFTLSSYEQYF. Here the CDR3 DNA reads TGTGCCAGCAGCTTCACACTATCCAGTTACGAGCAGTACTTC. This rearrangement joins TRBV7-2 to TRBJ2-7; no clear D gene. V lost 3 bases to trimming and J lost 4 bases, with 13 bases between them. This CDR3 has 14 amino acids. Germline V gene data show CDR1 as SGHTA and CDR2 as FQGNSA.

The chain carries TRBV5-6 and TRBJ1-2; TRBD1 is a possible D gene (5 bases). CDR3 length: 15 residues. V was trimmed by 5 bases and J by 8 bases, leaving 22 bases between them. The germline V gene encodes CDR1 SGHDT and CDR2 YYEEEE. The CDR3 nucleotides read TGTGCCAGCAGGTACAAACAGGACCCTTTACTAGGCTACACCTTC. This sequence encodes CASRYKQDPLLGYTF.

The chain carries TRBV6-6 and TRBJ2-1, with TRBD2 matching over 11 bases. The CDR3 runs to 16 residues. Germline V gives CDR1 MNHNY, CDR2 SVGAGI (reference sequence). V trimming: 8 bases; J trimming: 9 bases; junction bases outside the gene matches: 15. The CDR3 DNA follows: TGTGCCAGCCAAGTTACGGGTAGCGGGGGGGCCACTGAGCAGTTCTTC. It codes for CASQVTGSGGATEQFF.

This clone was seen once. The V gene is TRBV7-2, the J gene TRBJ1-5, with D perhaps TRBD1 (5 bases). CDR3 length: 14 residues. Germline CDR1 is SGHTA and CDR2 is FQGNSA. V was clipped by 6 bases and J by 3 bases, with 12 bases between them. Here the CDR3 DNA reads TGTGCCAGCAGTTTGACAGTAAACAATCAGCCCCAGCATTTT. Residues: CASSLTVNNQPQHF.

This chain links TRBV3-1 (or the pseudogene TRBV3-2) with TRBJ2-7, with 12 nucleotides matching TRBD2. Unmatched junction bases numbered 4, after V lost 4 bases and J lost 3 bases. Per the germline V gene, CDR1 is LGHDT and CDR2 is YNNKEL (reference sequence). The CDR3 length is 15 residues. In nucleotides, the CDR3 is TGTGCCAGCAGCCCCCGGACTAGCGGGATCTACGAGCAGTACTTC. Residues: CASSPRTSGIYEQYF.

The V call is TRBV2, the J call TRBJ2-2; a possible D gene is TRBD1 (5 bases). The CDR3 length is 15 residues. From germline, CDR1 is SNHLY and CDR2 FYNNEI. V lost 2 bases, J lost 5 bases, and 12 bases lay in between. DNA for the CDR3: TGTGCCAGCAGTGAATTCAGGGTCGGTACCGGGGAGCTGTTTTTT. Protein: CASSEFRVGTGELFF.

V gene TRBV20-1 combines with J gene TRBJ1-1; TRBD1 is a possible D gene (5 bases). The CDR3 consists of 12 residues. Trimming left V 3 bases short and J 5 bases short, with 10 bases between. Per germline, CDR1 DFQATT and CDR2 SNEGSKA (reference sequence). CDR3 loop: CSASRGDTEAFF. CDR3 sequence (DNA): TGCAGTGCTAGTCGGGGGGATACTGAAGCTTTCTTT.

This chain joins TRBV7-9 and TRBJ2-5, with a tentative D call TRBD1 (6 bases). Germline values: CDR1 SEHNR, CDR2 FQNEAQ (reference sequence). This CDR3 comprises 14 residues. V lost 1 base, J lost 7 bases, and 13 bases lay in between. The CDR3, as DNA: TGTGCCAGCAGCTTAGACAGGGAAGAAATGACCCAGTACTTC. Translated: CASSLDREEMTQYF.

The chain recombines TRBV12-5 with TRBJ2-1, with 8 bases lining up with TRBD1. Trimming removed 6 bases from V and 6 bases from J; junction bases left unmatched: 7. Germline CDR1 reads LGHNT; CDR2 reads FRNRAP. The CDR3 runs 14 residues. The chain's CDR3 is CASGSGQGPNEQFF. The CDR3, as DNA: TGTGCTAGTGGCTCCGGACAGGGCCCCAATGAGCAGTTCTTC.

The genes are TRBV20-1 and TRBJ2-7, with TRBD2 matching over 9 bases. The CDR3 covers 16 residues. CDR1 and CDR2 from the germline V gene are DFQATT and SNEGSKA (reference sequence). The junction had 10 bases not matched to a gene; V was cut back by 3 bases and J by 1 base. This CDR3 is CSASWGGRAGSYEQYF. The CDR3, as DNA: TGCAGTGCTAGTTGGGGCGGGAGGGCCGGATCCTACGAGCAGTACTTC.

The rearrangement uses TRBV7-9 and TRBJ2-6, with D possibly being TRBD2 (6 bases). Germline CDR1 and CDR2: SEHNR and FQNEAQ (reference sequence). The CDR3 length is 18 residues. The V end lost 4 bases, the J end lost 2 bases, and 18 bases lay between the germline ends. The CDR3 region is CASSSSQGLQPGANVLTF. In nucleotides, the CDR3 is TGTGCCAGCAGCTCCTCTCAGGGACTGCAACCTGGGGCCAACGTCCTGACTTTC.

This chain uses TRBV30 with TRBJ1-1; tentative D call: TRBD1 (5 bases). This CDR3 has 16 amino acids. In germline, CDR1 is GTSNPN, CDR2 SVGIG (reference sequence). The ends were cut back, 5 bases at V and 0 bases at J, with 19 bases in the middle. The CDR3 reads CAWSVIRQPMNTEAFF. CDR3 sequence (DNA): TGTGCCTGGTCGGTAATCCGACAGCCCATGAACACTGAAGCTTTCTTT.

The V and J genes are TRBV6-2 or TRBV6-3 and TRBJ1-2; D might be TRBD1 (6 bases). This CDR3 has 13 residues. Looked up from germline, CDR1 is MNHEY and CDR2 is SVGEGT. Trimming removed 4 bases at V and 3 bases at J, with 9 bases between. The DNA for the CDR3 is TGTGCCAGCAGTTGGGGGCGAGACTATGGCTACACCTTC. As protein: CASSWGRDYGYTF.

The rearrangement joins TRBV3-1 (or the pseudogene TRBV3-2) to TRBJ2-5; the match to TRBD2 covers 12 bases. This CDR3 has 16 amino acids. With V trimmed by 1 base and J by 5 bases, 5 bases remained unmatched. The V gene's germline CDR1 is LGHDT and CDR2 YNNKEL (reference sequence). The CDR3: CASSQASGGAGETQYF. For the CDR3, the DNA is TGTGCCAGCAGCCAAGCTAGCGGGGGGGCCGGGGAGACCCAGTACTTC.

V gene TRBV27 combines with J gene TRBJ2-3; 9 nucleotides align to TRBD2. V trimming: 2 bases; J trimming: 0 bases; junction bases outside the gene matches: 18. Germline lookup yields CDR1 MNHEY and CDR2 SMNVEV (reference sequence). This CDR3 is built from 21 residues. The CDR3 DNA sequence: TGTGCCAGCAGTTTAAAGGGAGACTGGGCGTCTAGCGGGGATAGCACAGATACGCAGTATTTT. Amino acid sequence: CASSLKGDWASSGDSTDTQYF.

In its sample, this clone was seen once. The V and J genes are TRBV6-6 and TRBJ2-2, with 8 bases matching TRBD1. CDR3 length: 15 amino acids. After removal of 6 bases from V and 2 bases from J, the junction contained 5 bases not matched to a gene. Germline-derived CDR1 and CDR2 are MNHNY and SVGAGI (reference sequence). In DNA, the CDR3 is TGTGCCAGCAGCACAGGGGGAGATAACACCGGGGAGCTGTTTTTT. Translating gives CASSTGGDNTGELFF.

The CDR3 nucleotides are TGTGCCAGCAGTTGGGCAGGGTTGGAGACCCAGTACTTC. Translated, it gives CASSWAGLETQYF. V and J are TRBV6-2 or TRBV6-3 and TRBJ2-5; D may be TRBD1 (5 bases). The germline V gene has CDR1 MNHEY and CDR2 SVGEGT. This CDR3 is built from 13 residues. V was cut by 4 bases and J by 5 bases, with 11 bases left in between.